This TCR beta chain is drawn from a study of T cell responses to AZD1222 COVID-19 vaccine. Study outcomes and limitations: Repertoire sampling was restricted to post-peak T cell response timepoints.

The V and J ends lost 6 bases and 0 bases respectively, with 15 bases between them. The CDR3 runs 15 residues. Germline values: CDR1 MNHEY, CDR2 SVGEGT. The protocol was immunoSEQ multiplex PCR, while the TCRdb copy is restricted to in-frame clones and leaves out a portion. Among 130,000 or so clones, 80% to 90% were seen once, and the ten largest hold about 8.6%. About this clone: As yet, its antigen is unknown.

This chain joins TRBV6-2 or TRBV6-3 and TRBJ2-7, with D tentatively TRBD2 (5 bases). Sequenced material: peripheral blood, taken on day 0 of AZD1222 vaccination. This TCR was sampled from an adult in good health. The CDR3 nucleotides read TGTGCCAGCAGCCCTGGAGGAGCGGTCTCCTACGAGCAGTACTTC. It codes for CASSPGGAVSYEQYF.